This TCR beta chain was recovered during a study of tumor and adjacent non-tumor tissue in lung cancer (dated by TCRdb to 2016 to 2019). The study in broad terms: By cancer type, the cohort comprised 11 to 12 adenocarcinoma patients, a couple of squamous cell carcinoma patients and 1 small cell lung cancer patient. The roughly 15 patients were aged about 30 to 80 years, included some 10 men and 5 women, and had TNM stage I to III disease. Fewer than 35 paired specimens, one tumor and one normal lung sample per patient, were profiled by TCRbeta CDR3 sequencing. In total, sequencing yielded 95 million to 150 million productive TCRbeta reads, which works out to an average of approximately 4.2 million reads per sample. The study compared bulk TCRbeta repertoires between lung tumor tissue and matched distant non-tumor lung tissue from 15 lung cancer patients. Broader findings and caveats from the paper: The cohort had only about 14 patients, and the authors noted that larger samples and more detailed clinical data are needed. The top 100 clones made up a significantly larger cumulative share of the repertoire in normal lung than in tumor tissue. Peripheral blood was not sequenced, so blood TCRbeta repertoires in these lung cancer patients were not examined. Neither the sequencing platform nor unique molecular identifiers are named or mentioned anywhere in the methods. Significantly higher TCR diversity (inverse Simpson) was observed in tumor tissue than in normal lung tissue (roughly 470 vs 170, P = 0.0075, Mann-Whitney U test). Younger patients had significantly higher TCR diversity, and higher tumor TCR diversity was associated with shorter overall and disease-free survival.

Comment on this clonotype: Its antigen specificity is not known. At one of its ends the junction is not consistent with the germline gene, which may arise from a read error.

Libraries were prepared through multiplex PCR. Sequencing took place on an Illumina HiSeq 2500. TCRbeta libraries were built by three rounds of nested PCR using primers (Table S4), following protocols modified from ARM-PCR. Before sequencing, PCR products of 200-500 bp were excised from the gel and purified with the QIAquick gel extraction kit. Per the original workflow: Reads were cleaned with Trimmomatic, merged with FLASH into complete CDR3 sequences, and assigned to V(D)J germline segments with MiTCR. Clonal diversity was calculated as the inverse Simpson's index using VDJtools. In-frame sequences without a premature stop codon were defined as productive reads. In-frame beta chains were kept once TCRdb had trimmed the public reads at Q25 with fastp and called clones with MiXCR. Merged by CDR3 protein, the rows form single entries marked with the most common genes and DNA. The V and J calls come from TCRdb's annotation, not from the publication. Within this sample are 70,000 or so distinct CDR3 sequences, with 60% of them counted one time only. Jointly, the top ten make up 20% of the sample.

RNA was isolated from bulk unsorted tissue, and RNA quality was assessed with a NanoDrop ND-1000 and an Agilent 2100. Newly diagnosed lung cancer patients without prior chemotherapy who had been admitted for thoracic surgery in China between August and November 2014 were enrolled as donors. Patients with previous radiotherapy or chemotherapy, or with another concurrent cancer, were excluded from the study. Pieces of surgical tissue measuring about 1-2 cm3 were kept in RNAlater solution and stored at -80 degrees C until use. This TCR was recovered from a man aged 50-60 years with non-small cell lung cancer. The material sequenced was lung tumor tissue.

The DNA reads TGTGCTAGCAGTTTAGCGGGGGAGCTCAGAGAGACCCAGTACTTC. It encodes CASSLAGELRETQYF. The rearrangement combines TRBV28 with TRBJ2-5, with TRBD2 matching 9 junction bases. From cysteine to phenylalanine, the CDR3 is 15 amino acids long. The sequence is cut down to CDR3 DNA, 45 bases in frame from base 1. For CDR1 and CDR2, the germline V gene lists MDHEN and SYDVKM.